This paragraph reports one TCR beta chain. Its target is unknown. These data are taken from a study of cytomegalovirus exposure and HLA in healthy donors. At the level of the study: Unique TCR beta sequences numbering 120 million or so came from around 180 million T cells in an earlier analysis. General observations from the study: Among the CMV-associated chains, a few were confirmed in vitro as specific for CMV antigens. Per a later analysis, HLA-associated TCR beta chains showed more clonal expansion than other, equally common TCR beta chains. Highly shared variants forming one cluster were likely a sequencing artifact.

PCR employed 60 Vbeta and 13 Jbeta primers. Here immunoSEQ multiplex PCR was the method, and the copy in TCRdb shows in-frame clones only, minus some. The sample has just over 150,000 clones; 70% to 90% are singletons. Trimming removed 3 bases at V and 7 bases at J, with 9 bases between. CDR1 is MNHNY and CDR2 is SVGAGI in the germline V gene (reference sequence). This CDR3 is built from 12 residues. Sequenced input: PBMCs. V and J are TRBV6-6 and TRBJ1-1; maybe TRBD1 (5 bases). The receptor's source is a woman between 18 and 29 years old in good health and CMV-seronegative. The chain's CDR3 is CASSYGAGEAFF. In DNA, the CDR3 is TGTGCCAGCAGTTATGGGGCAGGTGAAGCTTTCTTT.